Sequencing of this T cell receptor (beta chain) was carried out in a study of blood T cells in healthy people across ages. The use of a sample-barcoded 5' primer and a J-beta primer mix characterized a second PCR of roughly 6 to 11 cycles. MiXCR, run by TCRdb on the 5' RACE reads, gives a single entry per CDR3 protein. The data show some 1.8 million distinct CDR3 sequences, around 40% seen once. Overall study findings and caveats: Diversity was estimated from one million T cells, and these estimates were considered underestimates. PBMCs that were unsorted prevented a conclusive naive versus antigen-experienced comparison.

Concerning this clonotype: Its antigen remains unidentified.

The sequencing sample was made of blood. The receptor's source is a human donor in good health.

CDR3 sequence: CASSSINTFYGYTF. DNA for the CDR3: TGTGCCAGCAGCTCTATAAACACCTTCTATGGCTACACCTTC. The chain carries TRBV12-3 or TRBV12-4 and TRBJ1-2; D uncertain. The CDR3 contains 14 residues. V was pared by 6 bases and J by 4 bases, with 15 bases between.